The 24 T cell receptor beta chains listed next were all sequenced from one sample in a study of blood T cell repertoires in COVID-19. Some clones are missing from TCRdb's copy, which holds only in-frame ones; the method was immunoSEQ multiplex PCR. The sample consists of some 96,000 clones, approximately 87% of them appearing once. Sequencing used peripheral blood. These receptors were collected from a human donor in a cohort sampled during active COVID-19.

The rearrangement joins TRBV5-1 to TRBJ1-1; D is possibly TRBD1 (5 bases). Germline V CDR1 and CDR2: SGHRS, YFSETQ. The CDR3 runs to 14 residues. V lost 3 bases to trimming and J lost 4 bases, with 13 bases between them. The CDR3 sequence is CASSSGPRGTEAFF. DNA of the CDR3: TGCGCCAGCAGCTCCGGACCAAGGGGCACTGAAGCTTTCTTT.

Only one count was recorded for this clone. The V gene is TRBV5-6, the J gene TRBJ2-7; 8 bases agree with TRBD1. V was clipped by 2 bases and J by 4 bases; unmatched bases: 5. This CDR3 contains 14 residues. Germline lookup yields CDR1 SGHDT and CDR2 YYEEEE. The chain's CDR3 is CASSFPQGGYEQYF. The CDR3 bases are TGTGCCAGCAGCTTCCCACAGGGGGGATACGAGCAGTACTTC.

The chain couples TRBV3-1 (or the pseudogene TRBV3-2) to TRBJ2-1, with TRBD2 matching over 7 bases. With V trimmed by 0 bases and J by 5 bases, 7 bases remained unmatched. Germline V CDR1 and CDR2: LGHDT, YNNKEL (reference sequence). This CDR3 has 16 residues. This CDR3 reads CASSQDISGYNNEQFF. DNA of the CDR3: TGTGCCAGCAGCCAAGATATTAGCGGGTATAACAATGAGCAGTTCTTC.

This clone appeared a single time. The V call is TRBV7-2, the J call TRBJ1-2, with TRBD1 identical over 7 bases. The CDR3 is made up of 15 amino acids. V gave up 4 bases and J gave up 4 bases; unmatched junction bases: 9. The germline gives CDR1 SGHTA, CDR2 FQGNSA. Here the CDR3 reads CASSSVSGTAYGYTF. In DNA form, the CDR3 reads TGTGCCAGCAGCTCCGTGTCTGGGACAGCCTATGGCTACACCTTC.

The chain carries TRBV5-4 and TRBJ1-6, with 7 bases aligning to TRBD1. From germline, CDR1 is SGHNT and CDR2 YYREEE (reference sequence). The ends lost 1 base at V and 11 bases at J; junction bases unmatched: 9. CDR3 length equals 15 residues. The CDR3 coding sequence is TGTGCCAGCAGCTTGCGACAGGGAGGAGAACCACCCCTCCACTTT. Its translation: CASSLRQGGEPPLHF.

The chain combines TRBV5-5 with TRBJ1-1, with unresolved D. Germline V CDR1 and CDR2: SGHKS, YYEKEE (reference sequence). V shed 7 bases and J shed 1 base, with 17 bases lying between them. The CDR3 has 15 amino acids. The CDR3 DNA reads TGTGCCAGCCATCAATCCGGTCTAAGGAACACTGAAGCTTTCTTT. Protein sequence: CASHQSGLRNTEAFF.

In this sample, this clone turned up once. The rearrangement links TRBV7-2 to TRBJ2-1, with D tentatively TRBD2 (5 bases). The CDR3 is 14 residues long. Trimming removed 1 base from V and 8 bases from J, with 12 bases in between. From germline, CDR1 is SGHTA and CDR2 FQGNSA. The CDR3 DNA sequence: TGTGCCAGCAGCTTAGTGGCTTTGGGAGATGAGCAGTTCTTC. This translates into CASSLVALGDEQFF.

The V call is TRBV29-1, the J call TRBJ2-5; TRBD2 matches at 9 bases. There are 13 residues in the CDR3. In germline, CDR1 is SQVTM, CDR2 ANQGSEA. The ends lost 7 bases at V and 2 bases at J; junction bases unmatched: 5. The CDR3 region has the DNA TGCAGCGCGGGGAGCGGGGGGCAAGAGACCCAGTACTTC. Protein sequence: CSAGSGGQETQYF.

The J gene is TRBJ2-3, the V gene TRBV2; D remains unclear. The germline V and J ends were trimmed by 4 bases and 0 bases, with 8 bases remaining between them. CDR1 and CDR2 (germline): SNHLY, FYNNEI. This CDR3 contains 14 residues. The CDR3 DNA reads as TGTGCCAGCAGTGTCCTCACTAGCACAGATACGCAGTATTTT. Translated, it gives CASSVLTSTDTQYF.

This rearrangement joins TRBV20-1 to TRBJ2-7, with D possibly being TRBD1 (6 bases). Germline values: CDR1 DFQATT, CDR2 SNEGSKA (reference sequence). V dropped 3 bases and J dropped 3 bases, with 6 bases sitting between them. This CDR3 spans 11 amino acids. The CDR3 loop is CSARTGYEQYF. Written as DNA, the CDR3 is TGCAGTGCTAGGACAGGCTACGAGCAGTACTTC.

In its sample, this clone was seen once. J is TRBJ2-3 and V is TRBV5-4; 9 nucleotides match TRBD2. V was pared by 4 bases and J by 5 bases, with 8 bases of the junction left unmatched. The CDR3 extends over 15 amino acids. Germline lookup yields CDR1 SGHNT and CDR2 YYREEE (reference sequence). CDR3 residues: CASSTLAGAGDTQYF. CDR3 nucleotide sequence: TGTGCCAGCAGCACCTTAGCGGGGGCTGGAGATACGCAGTATTTT.

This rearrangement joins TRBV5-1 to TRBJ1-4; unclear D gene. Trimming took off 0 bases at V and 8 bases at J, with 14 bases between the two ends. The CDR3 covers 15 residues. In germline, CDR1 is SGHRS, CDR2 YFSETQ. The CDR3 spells CASSLDVGVQEKLFF. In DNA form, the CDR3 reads TGCGCCAGCAGCTTGGACGTGGGAGTACAAGAAAAACTGTTTTTT.

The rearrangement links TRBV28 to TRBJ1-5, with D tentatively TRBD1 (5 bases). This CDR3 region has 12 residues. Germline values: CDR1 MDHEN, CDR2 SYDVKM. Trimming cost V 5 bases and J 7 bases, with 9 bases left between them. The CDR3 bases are TGTGCCAGCAGTCCCGGGGGGCAGCCCCAGCATTTT. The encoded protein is CASSPGGQPQHF.

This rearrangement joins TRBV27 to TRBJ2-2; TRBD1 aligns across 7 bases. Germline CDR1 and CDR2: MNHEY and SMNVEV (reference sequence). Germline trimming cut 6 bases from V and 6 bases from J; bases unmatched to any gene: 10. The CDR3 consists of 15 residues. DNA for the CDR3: TGTGCCAGCAGGCAAACAGGGGTTATCGCCGGGGAGCTGTTTTTT. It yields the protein CASRQTGVIAGELFF.

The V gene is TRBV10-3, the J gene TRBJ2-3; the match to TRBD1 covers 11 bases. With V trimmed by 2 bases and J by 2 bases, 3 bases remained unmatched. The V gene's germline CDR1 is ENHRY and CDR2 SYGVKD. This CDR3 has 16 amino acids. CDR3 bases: TGTGCCATCAGTGAGCCGGACAGGGGGCTCACAGATACGCAGTATTTT. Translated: CAISEPDRGLTDTQYF.

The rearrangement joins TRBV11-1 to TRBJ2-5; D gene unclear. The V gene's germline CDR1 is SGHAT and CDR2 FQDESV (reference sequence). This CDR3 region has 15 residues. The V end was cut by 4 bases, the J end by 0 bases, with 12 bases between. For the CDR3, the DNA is TGTGCCAGCAGCTCGTGGTCCTCGGACCAAGAGACCCAGTACTTC. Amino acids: CASSSWSSDQETQYF.

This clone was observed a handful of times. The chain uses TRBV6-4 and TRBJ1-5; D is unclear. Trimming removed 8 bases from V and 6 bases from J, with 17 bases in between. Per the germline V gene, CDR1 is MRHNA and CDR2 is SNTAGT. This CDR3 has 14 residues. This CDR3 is CASSDEHSGQPQHF. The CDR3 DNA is TGTGCCAGCTCCGATGAACACAGCGGTCAGCCCCAGCATTTT.

CDR3 amino acids: CASSLETGGEQYF. The CDR3 DNA reads TGTGCCAGCAGCCTCGAGACAGGAGGCGAGCAGTACTTC. This chain links TRBV11-3 with TRBJ2-7, with D possibly being TRBD1 (6 bases). Trimming left V 5 bases short and J 6 bases short, with 14 bases between. This CDR3 contains 13 residues. Germline CDR1 SGHNT, CDR2 YENEEA.

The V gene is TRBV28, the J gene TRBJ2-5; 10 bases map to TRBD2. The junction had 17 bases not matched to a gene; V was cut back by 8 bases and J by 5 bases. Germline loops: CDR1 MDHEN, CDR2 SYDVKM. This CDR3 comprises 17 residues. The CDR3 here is CASCPSGGSKSWETQYF. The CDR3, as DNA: TGTGCCAGCTGTCCTAGCGGGGGCAGCAAGAGTTGGGAGACCCAGTACTTC.

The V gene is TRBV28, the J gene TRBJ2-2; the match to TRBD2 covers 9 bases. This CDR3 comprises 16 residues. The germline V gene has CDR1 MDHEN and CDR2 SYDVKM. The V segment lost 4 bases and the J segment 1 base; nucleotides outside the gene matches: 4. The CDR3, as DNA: TGTGCCAGCAGTTCGGGACTAGCAAGGAACACCGGGGAGCTGTTTTTT. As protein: CASSSGLARNTGELFF.

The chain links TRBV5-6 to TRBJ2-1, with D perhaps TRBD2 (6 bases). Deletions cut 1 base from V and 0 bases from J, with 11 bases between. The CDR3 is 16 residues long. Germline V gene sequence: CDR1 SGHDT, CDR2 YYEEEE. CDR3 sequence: CASSLYGGTSYNEQFF. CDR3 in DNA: TGTGCCAGCAGCTTGTACGGGGGAACCTCCTACAATGAGCAGTTCTTC.

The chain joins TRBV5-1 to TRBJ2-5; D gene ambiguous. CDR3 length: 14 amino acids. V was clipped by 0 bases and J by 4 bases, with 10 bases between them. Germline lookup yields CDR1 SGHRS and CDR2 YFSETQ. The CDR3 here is CASSLVSRGETQYF. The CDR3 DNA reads TGCGCCAGCAGCTTGGTCTCCCGAGGAGAGACCCAGTACTTC.

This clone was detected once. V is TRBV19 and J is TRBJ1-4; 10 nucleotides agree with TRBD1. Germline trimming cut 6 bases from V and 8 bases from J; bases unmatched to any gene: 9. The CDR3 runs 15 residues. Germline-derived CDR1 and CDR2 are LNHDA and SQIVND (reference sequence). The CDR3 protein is CASRLGRDRGEKLFF. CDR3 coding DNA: TGTGCCAGTAGATTAGGGCGGGACAGGGGCGAAAAACTGTTTTTT.

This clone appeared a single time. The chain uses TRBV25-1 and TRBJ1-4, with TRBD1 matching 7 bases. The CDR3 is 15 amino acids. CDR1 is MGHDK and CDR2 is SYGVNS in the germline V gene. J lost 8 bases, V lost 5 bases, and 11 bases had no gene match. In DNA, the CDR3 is TGTGCCAGCAGTTCCCAGAGACAGGGAAGGGAAAAACTGTTTTTT. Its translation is CASSSQRQGREKLFF.